A selection of T cell receptor beta chains follows, all from one sample in a study of blood T cell repertoires in COVID-19. The table came from immunoSEQ multiplex PCR; TCRdb's copy has only in-frame clones and leaves some out. In the table there are 55,000 to 70,000 clones, roughly 87% of which are singletons. Sequencing input: peripheral blood. The receptors derive from a woman between 50 and 59 years old with COVID-19, enrolled during active disease. Each CDR3 is given with its conserved first and last residue. The D gene is left open where the match is weak.

V gene: TRBV5-1; J gene: TRBJ2-7; D gene: TRBD2; CDR3 DNA: TGCGCCAGCAGCTTGGGGCCTAGCGGGAGCCCCTACGAGCAGTACTTC; CDR3 protein: CASSLGPSGSPYEQYF
V gene: TRBV18; J gene: TRBJ2-5; D gene: .; CDR3 DNA: TGTGCCAGCTCACCACGGACGGACTACCGGGAGACCCAGTACTTC; CDR3 protein: CASSPRTDYRETQYF
V gene: TRBV7-2; J gene: TRBJ2-7; D gene: TRBD1; CDR3 DNA: TGTGCCAGCAGCTTACAAGGGACAGGGGGCAACGAGCAGTACTTC; CDR3 protein: CASSLQGTGGNEQYF
V gene: TRBV7-9; J gene: TRBJ1-2; D gene: .; CDR3 DNA: TGTGCCAGCAGCCAAAGCGAAGTCTCGTATGGCTACACCTTC; CDR3 protein: CASSQSEVSYGYTF
V gene: TRBV7-2; J gene: TRBJ2-1; D gene: TRBD2; CDR3 DNA: TGTGCCAGCAGCTTGGGGCCGGGACTAGCGTTCAATGAGCAGTTCTTC; CDR3 protein: CASSLGPGLAFNEQFF
V gene: TRBV19; J gene: TRBJ1-1; D gene: TRBD1; CDR3 DNA: TGTGCCAGTAGTATAGCCGCAGGGGGCACTGAAGCTTTCTTT; CDR3 protein: CASSIAAGGTEAFF
V gene: TRBV6-5; J gene: TRBJ1-1; D gene: .; CDR3 DNA: TGTGCCAGCAGTTACGAAGGTGAGGCTAACACTGAAGCTTTCTTT; CDR3 protein: CASSYEGEANTEAFF
V gene: TRBV30; J gene: TRBJ1-2; D gene: .; CDR3 DNA: TGTGCCTGGAGTGGCACGGGGAGCTATGGCTACACCTTC; CDR3 protein: CAWSGTGSYGYTF
V gene: TRBV3-1/TRBV3-2; J gene: TRBJ2-1; D gene: TRBD2; CDR3 DNA: TGTGCCAGCAGCCCTAAGGGCGGGAGGTTACGCTCCTACAATGAGCAGTTCTTC; CDR3 protein: CASSPKGGRLRSYNEQFF
V gene: TRBV11-2; J gene: TRBJ2-7; D gene: TRBD1; CDR3 DNA: TGTGCCAGCAGCCCTAAGGTGGGACAGGGCCACGAGCAGTACTTC; CDR3 protein: CASSPKVGQGHEQYF
V gene: TRBV30; J gene: TRBJ2-2; D gene: .; CDR3 DNA: TGTGCCTTATCCTCAGGGAAGGGCACCGGGGAGCTGTTTTTT; CDR3 protein: CALSSGKGTGELFF
V gene: TRBV14; J gene: TRBJ2-7; D gene: TRBD2; CDR3 DNA: TGTGCCAGCAGACCTACTAGCGGAGCCCCTATGGAGCAGTACTTC; CDR3 protein: CASRPTSGAPMEQYF
V gene: TRBV5-1; J gene: TRBJ2-3; D gene: .; CDR3 DNA: TGCGCCAGCAGCTTTGGTCAGGAGGCAGATACGCAGTATTTT; CDR3 protein: CASSFGQEADTQYF
V gene: TRBV7-2; J gene: TRBJ2-1; D gene: .; CDR3 DNA: TGTGCCAGCAGCCCTACTAGTAATGGCTACAATGAGCAGTTCTTC; CDR3 protein: CASSPTSNGYNEQFF
V gene: TRBV12-3/TRBV12-4; J gene: TRBJ2-1; D gene: .; CDR3 DNA: TGTGCCAGCAGTCCCACCTTGAGGAATGAGCAGTTCTTC; CDR3 protein: CASSPTLRNEQFF
V gene: TRBV9; J gene: TRBJ2-7; D gene: TRBD2; CDR3 DNA: TGTGCCAGCAGCGCTCTAGCGGGATACGGGTACGAGCAGTACTTC; CDR3 protein: CASSALAGYGYEQYF
V gene: TRBV30; J gene: TRBJ1-2; D gene: TRBD1; CDR3 DNA: TGTGCCTGGGGACAGGACTATGGCTACACCTTC; CDR3 protein: CAWGQDYGYTF
V gene: TRBV30; J gene: TRBJ1-6; D gene: .; CDR3 DNA: TGTGCCTCCTCCGGACAGTATAATTCACCCCTCCACTTT; CDR3 protein: CASSGQYNSPLHF
V gene: TRBV6-6; J gene: TRBJ1-6; D gene: .; CDR3 DNA: TGTGCCAGCAGTTACGAGGGATTCCAGGGGAATTCACCCCTCCACTTT; CDR3 protein: CASSYEGFQGNSPLHF
V gene: TRBV19; J gene: TRBJ1-1; D gene: TRBD1; CDR3 DNA: TGTGCCAGTAGTACGAAGACAGGGGGCTCTGAAGCTTTCTTT; CDR3 protein: CASSTKTGGSEAFF